These 16 T cell receptor beta chains were all obtained from the same sample, sequenced in a study of blood T cell repertoires in COVID-19. Profiling relied on immunoSEQ multiplex PCR, and the TCRdb table lists in-frame clones only, not all of them. Of about 340,000 clones detected, 65% to 85% appear once; the ten largest clones hold 3%. Sequences were obtained from peripheral blood. Every receptor here comes from a man aged 25-45 years with active or convalescent COVID-19.

This chain connects TRBV6-6 to TRBJ2-1; D possibly corresponds to TRBD2 (5 bases). The V gene lost 0 bases and the J gene lost 10 bases, with 13 bases spanning the gap. CDR1 MNHNY and CDR2 SVGAGI come from the germline V gene (reference sequence). This CDR3 has 14 amino acids. CDR3 in DNA: TGTGCCAGCAGTTACTCGCAAACTAGAGCCGAGCAGTTCTTC. It is translated as CASSYSQTRAEQFF.

The rearrangement joins TRBV4-3 to TRBJ2-3; 7 bases align to TRBD2. CDR3 length: 17 residues. Germline CDR1 LGHNA, CDR2 YSLEER. J lost 4 bases, V lost 3 bases, and 13 bases had no gene match. The CDR3 DNA is TGCGCCAGCAGCCAGGCTGGGGTGGCGGGAGAAGCAGATACGCAGTATTTT. This gives the protein CASSQAGVAGEADTQYF.

The rearrangement links TRBV6-2 or TRBV6-3 to TRBJ2-7; TRBD2 matches 9 bases. This CDR3 has 13 residues. With V trimmed by 6 bases and J by 7 bases, 7 bases remained unmatched. CDR1 and CDR2 (germline): MNHEY, SVGEGT. CDR3 sequence reads: CASSAGGPGEQYF. In nucleotides, the CDR3 is TGTGCCAGCAGCGCGGGAGGGCCGGGGGAGCAGTACTTC.

This clone turned up a few times. The V and J genes are TRBV12-5 and TRBJ2-2, with 7 bases aligning to TRBD1. V lost 6 bases, J lost 2 bases, and 3 bases stayed unmatched. CDR1 is LGHNT and CDR2 is FRNRAP in the germline V gene. The CDR3 has 14 amino acids. The CDR3 protein is CASGTGPNTGELFF. The CDR3 DNA reads as TGTGCTAGTGGGACAGGGCCCAACACCGGGGAGCTGTTTTTT.

This chain joins TRBV11-2 and TRBJ2-5; D unresolved. V gave up 2 bases and J gave up 2 bases, with 15 bases separating them. This CDR3 is built from 16 residues. CDR1 SGHAT and CDR2 FQNNGV come from the germline V gene. The CDR3, as DNA: TGTGCCAGCAGCTTAATAGCTGGCATTGGACAAGAGACCCAGTACTTC. As protein: CASSLIAGIGQETQYF.

The chain employs TRBV9 and TRBJ1-2; 7 bases agree with TRBD1. The junction had 16 bases not matched to a gene; V was cut back by 1 base and J by 10 bases. Germline V gene sequence: CDR1 SGDLS, CDR2 YYNGEE. This CDR3 is built from 16 residues. CDR3 sequence: CASSVSRTGRWRTYTF. CDR3 nucleotide sequence: TGTGCCAGCAGCGTATCCAGGACAGGTCGGTGGAGAACCTACACCTTC.

The rearrangement links TRBV28 to TRBJ2-7; 7 nucleotides match TRBD1. V shed 3 bases and J 9 bases; nucleotides not matched to a gene: 14. This CDR3 spans 15 amino acids. The germline V gene encodes CDR1 MDHEN and CDR2 SYDVKM. DNA for the CDR3: TGTGCCAGCAGTTTTGGGGACAGACCCTACGATGCGCAGTACTTC. Protein: CASSFGDRPYDAQYF.

The rearrangement links TRBV20-1 to TRBJ2-1; 10 bases line up with TRBD2. J was trimmed by 0 bases and V by 3 bases; bases with no gene match: 11. The CDR3 loop spans 18 amino acids. Germline lookup yields CDR1 DFQATT and CDR2 SNEGSKA (reference sequence). CDR3 bases: TGCAGTGCTAGTTTAGCGGGGGGCCGAAGGAGCTCCTACAATGAGCAGTTCTTC. Translating gives CSASLAGGRRSSYNEQFF.

The chain links TRBV5-1 to TRBJ1-2; TRBD1 aligns across 8 bases. V was clipped by 0 bases and J by 3 bases; unmatched bases: 4. CDR1 and CDR2 from the germline V gene are SGHRS and YFSETQ. This CDR3 spans 15 amino acids. The CDR3: CASSLDRGVDYGYTF. In DNA form, the CDR3 reads TGCGCCAGCAGCTTGGACAGGGGGGTAGACTATGGCTACACCTTC.

J is TRBJ2-5 and V is TRBV9; D may be TRBD1 (5 bases). The CDR3 runs to 15 residues. Germline-derived CDR1 and CDR2 are SGDLS and YYNGEE. Trimming pared 1 base from V and 4 bases from J, leaving 14 bases between. In DNA, the CDR3 is TGTGCCAGCAGCGTAACTGGACAAGGATTAGAGACCCAGTACTTC. It specifies CASSVTGQGLETQYF. Full variable domain (remainder filled in from reference TRBV9 and TRBJ2-5): DSGVTQTPKHLITATGQRVTLRCSPRSGDLSVYWYQQSLDQGLQFLIQYYNGEERAKGNILERFSAQQFPDLHSELNLSSLELGDSALYFCASSVTGQGLETQYFGPGTRLLVL.

The J gene is TRBJ2-2, the V gene TRBV30; 7 bases map to TRBD1. Germline assignment: CDR1 GTSNPN and CDR2 SVGIG (reference sequence). This CDR3 has 15 amino acids. CDR3 DNA: TGTGCATGGCAAAATCCCAGGGGGAGAACCGGGGAGCTGTTTTTT. Protein sequence: CAWQNPRGRTGELFF.

The chain recombines TRBV28 with TRBJ1-2; D is ambiguous. The CDR3 contains 13 residues. CDR1 is MDHEN, CDR2 SYDVKM, per germline. V was cut by 2 bases and J by 7 bases, with 11 bases left in between. The CDR3 DNA follows: TGTGCCAGCAGTTTAAGAGGTTTCAGTGGCTACACCTTC. Its translation: CASSLRGFSGYTF.

The rearrangement links TRBV29-1 to TRBJ2-5; 7 bases are a match to TRBD1. The CDR3 is made up of 14 amino acids. V was clipped by 4 bases and J by 5 bases; unmatched bases: 10. CDR1 is SQVTM and CDR2 is ANQGSEA in the germline V gene. The CDR3 nucleotides read TGCAGCGTTGTCGAGACAGGGTATCAGGAGACCCAGTACTTC. It encodes CSVVETGYQETQYF.

The gene calls are TRBV7-2 and TRBJ2-2; a possible D gene is TRBD1 (7 bases). The germline gives CDR1 SGHTA, CDR2 FQGNSA. The CDR3 is 16 residues long. The V end was cut by 2 bases, the J end by 2 bases, with 12 bases between. The CDR3 region is CASSLLGGGNTGELFF. In DNA form, the CDR3 reads TGTGCCAGCAGCTTACTAGGAGGGGGCAACACCGGGGAGCTGTTTTTT. The full variable domain, completed using reference TRBV7-2 and TRBJ2-2, is GAGVSQSPSNKVTEKGKDVELRCDPISGHTALYWYRQSLGQGLEFLIYFQGNSAPDKSGLPSDRFSAERTGGSVSTLTIQRTQQEDSAVYLCASSLLGGGNTGELFFGEGSRLTVL.

The CDR3 region is CASSPRQGGPNTEAFF. The CDR3 DNA reads as TGTGCCAGCAGCCCCAGACAGGGTGGTCCGAACACTGAAGCTTTCTTT. The rearrangement links TRBV7-6 to TRBJ1-1, with 7 bases aligning to TRBD1. This CDR3 has 16 residues. V trimming: 5 bases; J trimming: 1 base; junction bases outside the gene matches: 10. The germline gives CDR1 SGHVS, CDR2 FNYEAQ.

The chain uses TRBV7-9 and TRBJ2-3, with D possibly TRBD1 on 6 matching bases. From germline, CDR1 is SEHNR and CDR2 FQNEAQ (reference sequence). The CDR3 is made up of 14 amino acids. Trimming left V 6 bases short and J 3 bases short, with 13 bases between. The CDR3 is CASRATTGTDTQYF. Written as DNA, the CDR3 is TGTGCCAGCAGGGCGACGACAGGTACAGATACGCAGTATTTT.